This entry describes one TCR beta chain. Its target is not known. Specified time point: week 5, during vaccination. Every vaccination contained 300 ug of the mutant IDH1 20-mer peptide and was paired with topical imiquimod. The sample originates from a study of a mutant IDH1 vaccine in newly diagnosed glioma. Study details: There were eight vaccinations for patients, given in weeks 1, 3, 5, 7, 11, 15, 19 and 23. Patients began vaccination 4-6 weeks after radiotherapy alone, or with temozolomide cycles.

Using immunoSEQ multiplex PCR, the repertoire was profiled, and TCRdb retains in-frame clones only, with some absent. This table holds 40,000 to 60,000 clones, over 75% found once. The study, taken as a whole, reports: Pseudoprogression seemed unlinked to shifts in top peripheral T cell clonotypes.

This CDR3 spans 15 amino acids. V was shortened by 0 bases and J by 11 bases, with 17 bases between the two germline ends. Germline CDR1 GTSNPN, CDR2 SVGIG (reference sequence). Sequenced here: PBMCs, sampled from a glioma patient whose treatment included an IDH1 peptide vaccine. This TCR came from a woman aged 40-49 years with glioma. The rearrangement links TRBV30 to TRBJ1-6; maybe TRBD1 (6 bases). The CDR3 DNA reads TGTGCCTGGAGTGTTACGGGGGGCCAGGGGCCACCCCTCCACTTT. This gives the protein CAWSVTGGQGPPLHF.